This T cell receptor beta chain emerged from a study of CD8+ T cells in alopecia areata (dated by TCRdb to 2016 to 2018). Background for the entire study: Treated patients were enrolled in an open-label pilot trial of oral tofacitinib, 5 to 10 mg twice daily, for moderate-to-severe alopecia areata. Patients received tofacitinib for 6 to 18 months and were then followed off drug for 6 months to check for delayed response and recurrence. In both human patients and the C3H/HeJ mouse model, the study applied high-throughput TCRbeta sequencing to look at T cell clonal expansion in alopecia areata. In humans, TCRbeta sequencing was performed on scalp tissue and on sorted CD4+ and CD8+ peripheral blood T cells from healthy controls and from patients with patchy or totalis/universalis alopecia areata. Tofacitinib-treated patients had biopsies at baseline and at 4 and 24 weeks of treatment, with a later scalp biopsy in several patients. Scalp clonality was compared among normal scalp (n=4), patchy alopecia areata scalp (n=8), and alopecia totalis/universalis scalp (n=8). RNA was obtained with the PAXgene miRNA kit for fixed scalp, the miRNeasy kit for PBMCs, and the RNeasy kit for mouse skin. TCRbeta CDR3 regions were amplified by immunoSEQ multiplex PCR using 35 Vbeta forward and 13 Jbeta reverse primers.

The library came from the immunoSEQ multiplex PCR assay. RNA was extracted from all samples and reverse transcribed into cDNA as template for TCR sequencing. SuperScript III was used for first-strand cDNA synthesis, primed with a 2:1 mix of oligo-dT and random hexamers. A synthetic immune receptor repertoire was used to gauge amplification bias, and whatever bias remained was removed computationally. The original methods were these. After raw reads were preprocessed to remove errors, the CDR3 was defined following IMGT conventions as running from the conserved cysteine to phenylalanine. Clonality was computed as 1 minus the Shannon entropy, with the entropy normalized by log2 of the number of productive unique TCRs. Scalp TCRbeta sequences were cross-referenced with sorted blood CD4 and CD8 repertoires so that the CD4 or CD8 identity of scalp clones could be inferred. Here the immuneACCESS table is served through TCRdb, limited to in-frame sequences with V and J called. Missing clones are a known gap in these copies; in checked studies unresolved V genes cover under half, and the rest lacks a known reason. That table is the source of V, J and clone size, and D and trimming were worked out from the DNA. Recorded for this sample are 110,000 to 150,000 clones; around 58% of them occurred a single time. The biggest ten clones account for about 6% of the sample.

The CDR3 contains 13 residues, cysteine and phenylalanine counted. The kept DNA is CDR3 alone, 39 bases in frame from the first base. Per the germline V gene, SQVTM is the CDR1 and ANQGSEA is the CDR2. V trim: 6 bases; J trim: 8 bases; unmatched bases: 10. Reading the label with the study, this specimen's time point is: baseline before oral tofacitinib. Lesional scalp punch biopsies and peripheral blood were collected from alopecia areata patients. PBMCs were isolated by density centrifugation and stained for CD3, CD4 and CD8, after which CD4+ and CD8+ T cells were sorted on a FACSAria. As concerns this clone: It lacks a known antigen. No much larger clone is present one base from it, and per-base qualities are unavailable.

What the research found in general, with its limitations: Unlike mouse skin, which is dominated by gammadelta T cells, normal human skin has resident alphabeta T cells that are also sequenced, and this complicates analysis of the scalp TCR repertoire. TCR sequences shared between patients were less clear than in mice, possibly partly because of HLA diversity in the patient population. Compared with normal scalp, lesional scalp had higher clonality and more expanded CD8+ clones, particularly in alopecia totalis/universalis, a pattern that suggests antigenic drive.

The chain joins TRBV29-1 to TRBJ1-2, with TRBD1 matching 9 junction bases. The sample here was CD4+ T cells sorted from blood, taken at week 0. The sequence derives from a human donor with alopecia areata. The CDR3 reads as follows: CSVSSGTGIGYTF. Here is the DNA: TGCAGCGTCTCATCCGGGACAGGGATAGGCTACACCTTC.